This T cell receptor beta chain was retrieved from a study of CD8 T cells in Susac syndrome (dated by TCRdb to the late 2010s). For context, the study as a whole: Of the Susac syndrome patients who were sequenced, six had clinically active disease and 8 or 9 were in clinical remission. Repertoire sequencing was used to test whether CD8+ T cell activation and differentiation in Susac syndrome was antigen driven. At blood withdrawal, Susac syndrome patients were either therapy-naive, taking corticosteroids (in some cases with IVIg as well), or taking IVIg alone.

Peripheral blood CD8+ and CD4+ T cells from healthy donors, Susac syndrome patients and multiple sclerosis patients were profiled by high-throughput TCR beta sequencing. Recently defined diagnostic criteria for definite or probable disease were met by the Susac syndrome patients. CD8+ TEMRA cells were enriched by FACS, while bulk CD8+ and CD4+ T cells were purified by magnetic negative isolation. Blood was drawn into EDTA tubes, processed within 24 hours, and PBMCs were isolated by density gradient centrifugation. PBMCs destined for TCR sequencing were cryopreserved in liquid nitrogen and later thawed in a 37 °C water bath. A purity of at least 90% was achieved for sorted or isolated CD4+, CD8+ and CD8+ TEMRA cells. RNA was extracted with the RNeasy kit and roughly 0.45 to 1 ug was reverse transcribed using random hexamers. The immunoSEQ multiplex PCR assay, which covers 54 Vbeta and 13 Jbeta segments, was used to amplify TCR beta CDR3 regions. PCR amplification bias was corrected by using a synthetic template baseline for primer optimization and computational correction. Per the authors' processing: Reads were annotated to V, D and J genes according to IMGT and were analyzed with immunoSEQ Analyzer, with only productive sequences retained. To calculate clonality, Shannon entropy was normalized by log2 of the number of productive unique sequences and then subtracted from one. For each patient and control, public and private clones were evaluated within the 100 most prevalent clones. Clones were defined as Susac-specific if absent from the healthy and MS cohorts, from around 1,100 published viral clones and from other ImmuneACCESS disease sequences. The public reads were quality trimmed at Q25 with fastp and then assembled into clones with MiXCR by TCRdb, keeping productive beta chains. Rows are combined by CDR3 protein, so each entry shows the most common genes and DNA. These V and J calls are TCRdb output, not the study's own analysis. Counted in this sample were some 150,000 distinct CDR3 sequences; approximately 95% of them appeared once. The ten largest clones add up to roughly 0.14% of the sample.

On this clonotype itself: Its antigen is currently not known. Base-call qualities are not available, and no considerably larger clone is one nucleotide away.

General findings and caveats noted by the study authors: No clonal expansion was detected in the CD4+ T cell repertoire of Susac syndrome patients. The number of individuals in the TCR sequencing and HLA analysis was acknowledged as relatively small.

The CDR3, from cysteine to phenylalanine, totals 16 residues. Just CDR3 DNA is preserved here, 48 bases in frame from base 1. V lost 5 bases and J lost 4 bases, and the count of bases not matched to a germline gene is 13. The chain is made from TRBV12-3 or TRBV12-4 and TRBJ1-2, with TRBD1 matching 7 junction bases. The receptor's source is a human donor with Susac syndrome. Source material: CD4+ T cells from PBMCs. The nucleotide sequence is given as TGTGCCAGCAGTATGAAGTCAGGGGGAGGCCCCTATGGCTACACCTTC. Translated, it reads CASSMKSGGGPYGYTF.